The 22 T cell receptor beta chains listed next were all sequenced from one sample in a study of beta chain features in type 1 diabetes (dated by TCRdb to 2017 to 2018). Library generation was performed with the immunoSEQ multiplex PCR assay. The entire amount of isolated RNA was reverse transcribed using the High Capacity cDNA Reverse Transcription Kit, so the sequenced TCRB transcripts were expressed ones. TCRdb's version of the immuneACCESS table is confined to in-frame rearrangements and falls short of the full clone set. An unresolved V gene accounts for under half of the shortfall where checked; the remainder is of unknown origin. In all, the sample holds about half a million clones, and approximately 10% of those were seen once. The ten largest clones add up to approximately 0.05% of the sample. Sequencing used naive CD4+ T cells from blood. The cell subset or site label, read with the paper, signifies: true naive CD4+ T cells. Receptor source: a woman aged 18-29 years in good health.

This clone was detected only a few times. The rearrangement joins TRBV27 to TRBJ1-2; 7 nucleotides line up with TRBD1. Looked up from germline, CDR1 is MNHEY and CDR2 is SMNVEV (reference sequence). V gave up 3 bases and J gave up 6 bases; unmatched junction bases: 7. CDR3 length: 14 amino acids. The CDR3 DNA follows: TGTGCCAGCAGTTTTCCCGGGGGGACAGATGGCTACACCTTC. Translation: CASSFPGGTDGYTF.

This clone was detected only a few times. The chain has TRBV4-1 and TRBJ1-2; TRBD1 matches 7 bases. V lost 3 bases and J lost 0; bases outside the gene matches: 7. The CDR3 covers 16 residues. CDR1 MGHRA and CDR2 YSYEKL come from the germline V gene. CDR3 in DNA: TGCGCCAGCAGCCAGACTGGGACAGCTACTAACTATGGCTACACCTTC. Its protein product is CASSQTGTATNYGYTF.

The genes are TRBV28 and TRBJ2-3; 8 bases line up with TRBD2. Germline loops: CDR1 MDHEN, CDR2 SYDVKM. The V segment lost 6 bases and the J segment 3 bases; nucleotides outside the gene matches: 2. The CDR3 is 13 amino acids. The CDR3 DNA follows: TGTGCCAGCAGCCGGGGGGGAACAGATACGCAGTATTTT. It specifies CASSRGGTDTQYF. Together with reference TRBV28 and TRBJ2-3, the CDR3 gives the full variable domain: DVKVTQSSRYLVKRTGEKVFLECVQDMDHENMFWYRQDPGLGLRLIYFSYDVKMKEKGDIPEGYSVSREKKERFSLILESASTNQTSMYLCASSRGGTDTQYFGPGTRLTVL.

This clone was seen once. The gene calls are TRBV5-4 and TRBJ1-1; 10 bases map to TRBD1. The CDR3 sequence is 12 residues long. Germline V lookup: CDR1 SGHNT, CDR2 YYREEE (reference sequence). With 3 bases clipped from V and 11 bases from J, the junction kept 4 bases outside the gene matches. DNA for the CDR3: TGTGCCAGCAGCTGGGACAGGGGAGAGGCTTTCTTT. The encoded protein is CASSWDRGEAFF.

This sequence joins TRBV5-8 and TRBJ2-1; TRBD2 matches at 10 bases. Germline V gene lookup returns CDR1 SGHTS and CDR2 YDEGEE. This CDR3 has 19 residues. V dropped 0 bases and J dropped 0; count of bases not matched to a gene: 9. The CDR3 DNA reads TGTGCCAGCAGCTTGGAGGCGACTAGCGGGCAGAGCTCCTACAATGAGCAGTTCTTC. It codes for CASSLEATSGQSSYNEQFF.

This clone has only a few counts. The CDR3 nucleotides read TGTGCCAGCAGCGCGGGGATCACTCAAGAGACCCAGTACTTC. Translating it yields CASSAGITQETQYF. The chain couples TRBV7-2 to TRBJ2-5; a weak D match, TRBD2 (6 bases). Per the germline V gene, CDR1 is SGHTA and CDR2 is FQGNSA. The CDR3 has 14 residues. The V end lost 5 bases, the J end lost 2 bases, and 12 bases lay between the germline ends.

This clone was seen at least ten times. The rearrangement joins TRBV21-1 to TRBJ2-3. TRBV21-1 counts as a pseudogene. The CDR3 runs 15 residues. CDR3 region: CASSKAVGKTDTQYF. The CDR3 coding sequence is TGTGCCAGCAGCAAAGCCGTAGGGAAGACAGATACGCAGTATTTT.

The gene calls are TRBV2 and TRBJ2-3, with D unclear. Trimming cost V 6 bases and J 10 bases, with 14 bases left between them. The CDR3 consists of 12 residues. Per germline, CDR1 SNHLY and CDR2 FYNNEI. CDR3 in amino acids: CASRPLGWSQYF. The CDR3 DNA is TGTGCCAGCAGACCCCTTGGGTGGTCGCAGTATTTT.

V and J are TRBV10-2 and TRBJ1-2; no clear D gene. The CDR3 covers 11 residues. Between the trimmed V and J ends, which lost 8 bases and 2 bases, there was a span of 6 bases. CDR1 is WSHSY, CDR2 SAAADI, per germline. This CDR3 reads CASGENYGYTF. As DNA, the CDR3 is TGCGCCAGCGGCGAAAACTATGGCTACACCTTC.

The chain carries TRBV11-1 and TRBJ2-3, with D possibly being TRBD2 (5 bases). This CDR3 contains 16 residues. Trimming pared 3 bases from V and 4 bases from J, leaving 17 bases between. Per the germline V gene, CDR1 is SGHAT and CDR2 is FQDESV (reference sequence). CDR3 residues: CASSFQLLGESDTQYF. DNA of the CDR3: TGTGCCAGCAGCTTCCAACTCCTCGGGGAATCAGATACGCAGTATTTT.

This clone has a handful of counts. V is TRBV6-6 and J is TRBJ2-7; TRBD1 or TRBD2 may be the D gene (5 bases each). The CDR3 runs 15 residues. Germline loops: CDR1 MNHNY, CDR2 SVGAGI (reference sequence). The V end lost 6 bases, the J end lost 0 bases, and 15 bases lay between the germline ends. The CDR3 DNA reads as TGTGCCAGCAGAGCCTCGGGACGGAGCTCCTACGAGCAGTACTTC. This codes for CASRASGRSSYEQYF.

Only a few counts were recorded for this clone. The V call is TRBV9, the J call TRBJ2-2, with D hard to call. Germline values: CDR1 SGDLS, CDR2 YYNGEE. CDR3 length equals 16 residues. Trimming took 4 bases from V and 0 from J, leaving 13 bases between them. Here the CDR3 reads CASSINVNANTGELFF. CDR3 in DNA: TGTGCCAGCAGCATCAATGTCAACGCGAACACCGGGGAGCTGTTTTTT.

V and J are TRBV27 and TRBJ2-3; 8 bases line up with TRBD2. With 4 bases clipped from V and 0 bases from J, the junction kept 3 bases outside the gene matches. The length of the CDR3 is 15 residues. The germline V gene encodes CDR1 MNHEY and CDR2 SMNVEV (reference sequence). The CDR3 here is CASSSPSGSTDTQYF. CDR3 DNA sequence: TGTGCCAGCAGTTCCCCTAGCGGGAGCACAGATACGCAGTATTTT.

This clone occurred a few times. The CDR3 nucleotides are TGTGCCAGCAGCGAGGGACAGGGGGCGGTCTGGGCCAACGTCCTGACTTTC. It yields the protein CASSEGQGAVWANVLTF. The rearrangement joins TRBV2 to TRBJ2-6; 12 nucleotides agree with TRBD1. This CDR3 contains 17 residues. Germline V lookup: CDR1 SNHLY, CDR2 FYNNEI. With V trimmed by 6 bases and J by 5 bases, 8 bases remained unmatched.

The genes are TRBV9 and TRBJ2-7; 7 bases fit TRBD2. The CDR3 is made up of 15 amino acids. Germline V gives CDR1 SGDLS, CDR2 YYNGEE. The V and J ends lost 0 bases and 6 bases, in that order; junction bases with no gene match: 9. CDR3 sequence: CASSVAGGGSSEQYF. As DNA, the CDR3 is TGTGCCAGCAGCGTAGCCGGAGGCGGGAGCAGCGAGCAGTACTTC.

This CDR3 reads CASSLVLAGTDTQYF. The CDR3, as DNA: TGTGCCAGCAGCTTGGTTCTAGCGGGCACAGATACGCAGTATTTT. The chain couples TRBV5-4 to TRBJ2-3; 7 bases align to TRBD2. This CDR3 region has 15 residues. Germline CDR1 and CDR2: SGHNT and YYREEE (reference sequence). The junction had 2 bases not matched to a gene; V was cut back by 0 bases and J by 1 base.

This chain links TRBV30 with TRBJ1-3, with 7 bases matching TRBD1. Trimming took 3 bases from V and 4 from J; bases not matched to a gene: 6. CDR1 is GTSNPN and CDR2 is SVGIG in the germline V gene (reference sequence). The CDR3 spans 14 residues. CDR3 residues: CAWRGQNEGNTIYF. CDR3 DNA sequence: TGTGCCTGGAGGGGACAGAACGAAGGAAACACCATATATTTT.

The CDR3 bases are TGTGCCACCAGCAGACCCTCAGCGGCTAGCACAGATACGCAGTATTTT. It specifies CATSRPSAASTDTQYF. The gene calls are TRBV15 and TRBJ2-3; D perhaps matches TRBD2 (5 bases). The CDR3 spans 16 residues. Germline V CDR1 and CDR2: LNHNV, YYDKDF (reference sequence). Trimming pared 2 bases from V and 0 bases from J, leaving 12 bases between.

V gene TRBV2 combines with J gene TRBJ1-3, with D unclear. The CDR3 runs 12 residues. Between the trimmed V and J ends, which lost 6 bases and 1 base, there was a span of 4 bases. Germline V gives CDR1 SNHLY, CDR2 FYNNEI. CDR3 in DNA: TGTGCCAGCAGGCCTTCTGGAAACACCATATATTTT. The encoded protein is CASRPSGNTIYF.

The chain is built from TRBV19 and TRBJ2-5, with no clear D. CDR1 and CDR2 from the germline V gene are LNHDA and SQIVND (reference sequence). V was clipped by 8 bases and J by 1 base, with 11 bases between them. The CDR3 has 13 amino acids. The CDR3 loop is CASGGPFQETQYF. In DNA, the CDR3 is TGTGCCAGTGGTGGACCATTCCAAGAGACCCAGTACTTC.

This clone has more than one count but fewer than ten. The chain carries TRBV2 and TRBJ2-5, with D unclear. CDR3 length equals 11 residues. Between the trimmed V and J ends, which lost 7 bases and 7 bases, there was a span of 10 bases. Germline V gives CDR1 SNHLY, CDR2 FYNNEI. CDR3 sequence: CASTGPGTQYF. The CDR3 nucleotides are TGTGCCAGCACAGGACCGGGGACCCAGTACTTC.

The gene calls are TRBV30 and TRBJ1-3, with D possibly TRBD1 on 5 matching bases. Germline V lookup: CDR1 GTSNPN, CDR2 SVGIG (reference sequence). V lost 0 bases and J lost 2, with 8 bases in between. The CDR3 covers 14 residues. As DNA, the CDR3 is TGTGCCTGGAGTGTAGGAGGGGCTGGAAACACCATATATTTT. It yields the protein CAWSVGGAGNTIYF. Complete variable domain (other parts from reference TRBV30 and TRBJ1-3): SQTIHQWPATLVQPVGSPLSLECTVEGTSNPNLYWYRQAAGRGLQLLFYSVGIGQISSEVPQNLSASRPQDRQFILSSKKLLLSDSGFYLCAWSVGGAGNTIYFGEGSWLTVV.